These T cell receptor beta chains were read from a single sample in a study of PD-1 blockade in classical Hodgkin lymphoma. Profiled with immunoSEQ multiplex PCR; TCRdb holds only in-frame clones, not every one. The profile shows some 19,000 clones, around 72% of them singletons. The sample in question was CD4+ T cells from blood, obtained before the fourth cycle of nivolumab. The source is a human donor with classical Hodgkin lymphoma. CDR3s include the opening cysteine and the closing phenylalanine or tryptophan. Fields, in order: clone size, J gene, D gene, V gene, CDR3 protein, CDR3 DNA. D genes are given only for firm matches. The size of a clone is reported for some rows only, either as once, few or many, or as a class for expanded clones.

NA	TRBJ2-5	NA	TRBV10-3	CAISAVTKETQYF	TGTGCCATCAGTGCTGTAACTAAAGAGACCCAGTACTTC
NA	TRBJ1-3	TRBD1	TRBV4-2	CASSTTGVSSGNTIYF	TGTGCCAGCAGCACAACAGGGGTCAGCTCTGGAAACACCATATATTTT
medium-sized	TRBJ1-2	NA	TRBV5-1	CASSLASGVRGSTF	TGCGCCAGCAGCTTGGCCTCAGGAGTCCGGGGTTCGACCTTC
NA	TRBJ2-3	TRBD2	TRBV7-2	CASSERGLNTDTQYF	TGTGCCAGCAGCGAGCGGGGACTTAACACAGATACGCAGTATTTT
NA	TRBJ2-7	TRBD2	TRBV30	CASDIAGGSYEQYF	TGTGCCTCTGATATAGCGGGGGGATCCTACGAGCAGTACTTC
NA	TRBJ2-5	NA	TRBV7-6	CASSLEERRRFKETQYF	TGTGCCAGCAGCTTAGAGGAGCGTCGGCGGTTTAAGGAGACCCAGTACTTC
NA	TRBJ2-2	NA	TRBV6-1	CASSEGADFWATTGELFF	TGTGCCAGCAGTGAGGGGGCGGATTTCTGGGCCACGACCGGGGAGCTGTTTTTT
NA	TRBJ1-5	TRBD1	TRBV2	CASEVLGGSQPQHF	TGTGCCAGCGAGGTTTTAGGGGGCAGTCAGCCCCAGCATTTT
NA	TRBJ2-3	TRBD1	TRBV19	CASRDRAAGDTQYF	TGTGCCAGCAGGGACAGGGCGGCAGGAGATACGCAGTATTTT
NA	TRBJ1-1	NA	TRBV7-9	CASSFFSEDTEAFF	TGTGCCAGCAGCTTTTTCAGTGAGGACACTGAAGCTTTCTTT
NA	TRBJ1-3	TRBD1	TRBV7-8	CASSLGTGQGAGNTIYF	TGTGCCAGCAGCTTAGGGACAGGACAGGGGGCTGGAAACACCATATATTTT
few	TRBJ1-2	TRBD1	TRBV4-3	CASSHETGGYGYTF	TGCGCCAGCAGCCACGAAACAGGGGGCTATGGCTACACCTTC